This is a list of T cell receptor beta chains from one sample in a study of response to subunit inactivated influenza vaccine. Each CDR3 protein gets one entry after TCRdb re-called the RT-PCR reads with MiXCR. The sample records hundreds of thousands of distinct CDR3 sequences, approximately 11% being singletons. Sample: PBMCs from blood, taken 40 to 50 days after vaccination. These receptors all come from a man aged 45-65 years who received an inactivated influenza vaccine. Each CDR3 is given with its conserved first and last residue. The D gene is left open where the match is weak. The size field is filled for only some rows; it gives once, few, many or a size class.

v_gene	abundance	d_gene	j_gene	CDR3nt	CDR3aa
TRBV7-9	NA	TRBD1	TRBJ2-1	TGTGCCAGCAGCTTAGTTTCAGGGGGCTCCTACAATGAGCAGTTCTTC	CASSLVSGGSYNEQFF
TRBV5-1	few	NA	TRBJ1-5	TGCGCCAGCAGCTTGGTCGGAGGCAGGCTAGAGCCCCAGCATTTT	CASSLVGGRLEPQHF
TRBV7-9	few	TRBD1	TRBJ2-2	TGTGCCAGCAGCTTATATCAGGGGGCGAACACCGGGGAGCTGTTTTTT	CASSLYQGANTGELFF
TRBV18	few	TRBD2	TRBJ2-5	TGTGCCAGCGCAGGCGTAGCGGGGCAAGAGACCCAGTACTTC	CASAGVAGQETQYF
TRBV24-1	few	NA	TRBJ1-2	TGTGCCACCAGTGATTTCGCAGCTAACTATGGCTACACCTTC	CATSDFAANYGYTF
TRBV2	NA	TRBD2	TRBJ2-1	TGTGCCAGCAGTGAGGTTCTGGGCGGGAGCTCCTACAATGAGCAGTTCTTC	CASSEVLGGSSYNEQFF
TRBV29-1	NA	TRBD1	TRBJ2-1	TGCAGCTGCAGGACAGGGGGCCACAATGAGCAGTTCTTC	CSCRTGGHNEQFF
TRBV6-5	few	TRBD1	TRBJ2-5	TGTGCCAGCAGTTACTCATCTTTGGGACAGGGACAAGAGACCCAGTACTTC	CASSYSSLGQGQETQYF
TRBV5-1	NA	NA	TRBJ1-3	TGCGCCAGCAGCGACAGCTCTGGAAACACCATATATTTT	CASSDSSGNTIYF
TRBV3-1	few	NA	TRBJ1-1	TGTGCCAGCAGCCAAGATCTGGGTGCGGTACGGGCTTTCTTT	CASSQDLGAVRAFF
TRBV28	many	NA	TRBJ2-3	TGTGCCGCCGGGGGTAGGGCAAGAGATACGCAGTATTTT	CAAGGRARDTQYF
TRBV12-3/TRBV12-4	NA	NA	TRBJ1-1	TGTGCCAGCAGTTTAGGGGCAGGGAGAGGGGGGACTGAAGCTTTCTTT	CASSLGAGRGGTEAFF
TRBV20-1	few	NA	TRBJ2-4	TGCAGTGCTAGAGATGGGCAGGGTCCCCAAAACATTCAGTACTTC	CSARDGQGPQNIQYF
TRBV5-5	many	NA	TRBJ1-2	TGTGCCAGCAGCTTGTATGCCTCAACAGCCCTAGGTCTGTCTAGCTACACCTTC	CASSLYASTALGLSSYTF
TRBV20-1	few	NA	TRBJ1-2	TGCAGTGCTAGAGATACGGGGCGCGGTGGCTACACCTTC	CSARDTGRGGYTF
TRBV12-3/TRBV12-4	many	TRBD1	TRBJ2-7	TGTGCCAGCAGTTTTGGGACAGGGGCCGAGCAGTACTTC	CASSFGTGAEQYF
TRBV20-1	NA	NA	TRBJ2-7	TGCAGTGCCGGAAGAGGGGCCCACCGCTGGTACGAGCAGTACTTC	CSAGRGAHRWYEQYF
TRBV20-1	NA	NA	TRBJ2-5	TGCAGTGCTAGAGACGCGGCTTCTGCTGAGACCCAGTACTTC	CSARDAASAETQYF